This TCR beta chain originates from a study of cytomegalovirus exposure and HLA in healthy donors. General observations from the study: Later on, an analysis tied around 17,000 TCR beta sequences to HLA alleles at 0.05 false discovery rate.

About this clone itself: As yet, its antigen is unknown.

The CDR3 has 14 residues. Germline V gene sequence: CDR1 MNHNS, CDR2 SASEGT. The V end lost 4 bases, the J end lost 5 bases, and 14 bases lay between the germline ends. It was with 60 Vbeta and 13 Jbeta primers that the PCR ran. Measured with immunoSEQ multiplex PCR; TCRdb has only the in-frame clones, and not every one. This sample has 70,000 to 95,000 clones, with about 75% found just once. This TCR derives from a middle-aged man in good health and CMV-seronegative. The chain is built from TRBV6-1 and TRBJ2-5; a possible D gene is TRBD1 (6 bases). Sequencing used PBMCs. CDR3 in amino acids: CASSGLQGTETQYF. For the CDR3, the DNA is TGTGCCAGCAGTGGATTACAGGGTACGGAGACCCAGTACTTC.